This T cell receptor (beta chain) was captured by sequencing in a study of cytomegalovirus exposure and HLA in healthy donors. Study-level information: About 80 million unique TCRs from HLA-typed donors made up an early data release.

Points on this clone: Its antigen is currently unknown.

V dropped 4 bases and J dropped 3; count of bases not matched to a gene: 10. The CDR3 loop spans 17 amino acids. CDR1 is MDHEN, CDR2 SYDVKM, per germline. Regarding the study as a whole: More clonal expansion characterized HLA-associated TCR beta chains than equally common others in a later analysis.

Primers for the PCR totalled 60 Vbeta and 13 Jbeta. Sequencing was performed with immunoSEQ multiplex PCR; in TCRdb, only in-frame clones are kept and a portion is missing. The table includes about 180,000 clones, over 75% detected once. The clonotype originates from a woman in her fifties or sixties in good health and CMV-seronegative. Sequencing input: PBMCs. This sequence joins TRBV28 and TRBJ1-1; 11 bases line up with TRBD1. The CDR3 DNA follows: TGTGCCAGCAGTTCTAGGACAGGGGGCTCTCTTGACACTGAAGCTTTCTTT. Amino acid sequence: CASSSRTGGSLDTEAFF.